The 10 T cell receptor beta chains below were found in one sample sequenced in a study of cytomegalovirus exposure and HLA in healthy donors (dated by TCRdb to the late 2010s). The library was produced with the immunoSEQ multiplex PCR assay. A mixture of 60 forward primers for TCR Vbeta segments and 13 reverse primers for TCR Jbeta segments was used in the multiplex PCR. TCRdb retrieved this table from immuneACCESS and kept in-frame rearrangements only. Not all clones are present; in checked studies, unresolved V genes account for under half, and no reason is known for the remainder. The sample table holds over 80,000 clones, of which approximately 80% were seen once. 3.8% of the sample belongs to the ten largest clones. The sample comprised PBMCs. These receptors came from a man in his fifties in good health and CMV-seronegative.

The chain combines TRBV19 with TRBJ1-2, with TRBD1 matching 8 bases. The trim removed 4 bases at V and 2 bases at J, leaving 9 bases unmatched. The germline V gene encodes CDR1 LNHDA and CDR2 SQIVND (reference sequence). This CDR3 spans 16 amino acids. Here the CDR3 reads CASSKGFGTGNYGYTF. The CDR3, as DNA: TGTGCCAGTAGTAAGGGCTTCGGGACAGGCAACTATGGCTACACCTTC.

V is TRBV6-1 and J is TRBJ1-5; 8 bases align to TRBD1. CDR1 is MNHNS and CDR2 is SASEGT in the germline V gene. The CDR3 length is 13 residues. V trimming: 5 bases; J trimming: 7 bases; junction bases outside the gene matches: 4. In DNA, the CDR3 is TGTGCCAGCAGTTCGACAGGGGCCCAGCCCCAGCATTTT. It encodes CASSSTGAQPQHF.

The J gene is TRBJ2-7, the V gene TRBV9, with D possibly matching TRBD1 (5 bases). Germline CDR1 is SGDLS and CDR2 is YYNGEE. The CDR3 consists of 13 residues. Between the trimmed V and J ends, which lost 4 bases and 1 base, there was a span of 9 bases. The CDR3 sequence: CASSPRQSYEQYF. The CDR3 coding sequence is TGTGCCAGCAGCCCCCGACAGTCCTACGAGCAGTACTTC.

The table lists this clone with a few counts. The genes are TRBV30 and TRBJ2-5; TRBD2 matches at 8 bases. CDR3 size: 15 residues. CDR1 is GTSNPN and CDR2 is SVGIG in the germline V gene (reference sequence). The J segment lost 4 bases and the V segment lost 0 bases, leaving 7 bases of the junction unmatched. CDR3 protein: CAWSVGAGGPETQYF. CDR3 nucleotide sequence: TGTGCCTGGAGTGTAGGGGCGGGAGGTCCAGAGACCCAGTACTTC.

CDR3 loop: CASISGGARDNEQFF. CDR3 coding DNA: TGTGCCAGTATCAGCGGGGGGGCACGGGACAATGAGCAGTTCTTC. The chain joins TRBV19 to TRBJ2-1; 10 bases line up with TRBD2. V trimming: 7 bases; J trimming: 5 bases; junction bases outside the gene matches: 8. Germline V CDR1 and CDR2: LNHDA, SQIVND (reference sequence). The CDR3 consists of 15 residues.

This clone was seen a few times. V gene TRBV6-5 combines with J gene TRBJ1-2; D unclear. The CDR3 is 13 amino acids. Germline loops: CDR1 MNHEY, CDR2 SVGAGI. V was shortened by 5 bases and J by 8 bases, with 15 bases between the two germline ends. The CDR3 reads CASSPRTSGGYTF. The CDR3 nucleotides are TGTGCCAGCAGTCCCCGGACCTCGGGGGGCTACACCTTC.

This rearrangement joins TRBV29-1 to TRBJ1-2; weak D call: TRBD1 (6 bases). This CDR3 spans 11 amino acids. V was pared by 4 bases and J by 8 bases, with 11 bases between. From germline, CDR1 is SQVTM and CDR2 ANQGSEA. The CDR3 coding sequence is TGCAGCGTTGGACAGGCGAGGGGCTACACCTTC. Its protein is CSVGQARGYTF. Based on the CDR3 plus reference TRBV29-1 and TRBJ1-2, the full variable domain is SAVISQKPSRDICQRGTSLTIQCQVDSQVTMMFWYRQQPGQSLTLIATANQGSEATYESGFVIDKFPISRPNLTFSTLTVSNMSPEDSSIYLCSVGQARGYTFGSGTRLTVV.

This clone was observed a few times. This rearrangement joins TRBV2 to TRBJ2-3; TRBD1 agrees at 10 bases. This CDR3 region has 16 residues. Germline-derived CDR1 and CDR2 are SNHLY and FYNNEI. J was trimmed by 2 bases and V by 5 bases; bases with no gene match: 7. The CDR3 spells CASSSGQGTVTDTQYF. Written as DNA, the CDR3 is TGTGCCAGCAGTTCGGGACAGGGGACTGTCACAGATACGCAGTATTTT.

The chain links TRBV18 to TRBJ1-1; D call uncertain. The CDR3 totals 13 residues. The germline gives CDR1 KGHSH, CDR2 LQKENI. The germline V and J ends were trimmed by 0 bases and 7 bases, with 9 bases remaining between them. The CDR3 region is CASSPPAPGEAFF. The CDR3 bases are TGTGCCAGCTCACCACCGGCTCCGGGTGAAGCTTTCTTT.

The chain joins TRBV11-2 to TRBJ2-1; 7 bases line up with TRBD1. The germline V gene encodes CDR1 SGHAT and CDR2 FQNNGV. The CDR3 is made up of 16 amino acids. The ends lost 4 bases at V and 4 bases at J; junction bases unmatched: 10. CDR3 residues: CASSSRTGTVYNEQFF. Here the CDR3 DNA reads TGTGCCAGCAGCTCAAGAACCGGGACAGTATACAATGAGCAGTTCTTC.